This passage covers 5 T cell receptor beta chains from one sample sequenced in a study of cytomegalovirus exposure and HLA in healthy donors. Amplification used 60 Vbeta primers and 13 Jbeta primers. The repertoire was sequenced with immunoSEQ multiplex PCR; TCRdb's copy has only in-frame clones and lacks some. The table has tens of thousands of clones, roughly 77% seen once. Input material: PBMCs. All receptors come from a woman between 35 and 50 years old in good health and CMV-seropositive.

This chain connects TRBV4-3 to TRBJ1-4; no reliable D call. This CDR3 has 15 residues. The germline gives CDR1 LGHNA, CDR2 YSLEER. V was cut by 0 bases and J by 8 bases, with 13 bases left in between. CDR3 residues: CASSQDAAGSEKLFF. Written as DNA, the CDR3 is TGCGCCAGCAGCCAAGATGCCGCGGGAAGCGAAAAACTGTTTTTT.

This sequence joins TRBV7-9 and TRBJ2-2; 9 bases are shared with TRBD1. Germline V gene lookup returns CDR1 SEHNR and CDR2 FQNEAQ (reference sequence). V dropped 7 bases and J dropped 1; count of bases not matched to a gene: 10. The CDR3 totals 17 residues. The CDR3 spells CASNSNPGQGNTGELFF. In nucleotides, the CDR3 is TGTGCCAGCAACTCAAATCCGGGACAGGGGAACACCGGGGAGCTGTTTTTT.

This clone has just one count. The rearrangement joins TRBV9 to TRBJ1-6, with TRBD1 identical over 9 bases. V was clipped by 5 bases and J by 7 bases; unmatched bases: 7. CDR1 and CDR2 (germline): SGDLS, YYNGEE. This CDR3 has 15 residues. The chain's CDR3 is CASSYRGLPNSPLHF. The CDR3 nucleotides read TGTGCCAGCAGTTACAGGGGGCTACCGAATTCACCCCTCCACTTT.

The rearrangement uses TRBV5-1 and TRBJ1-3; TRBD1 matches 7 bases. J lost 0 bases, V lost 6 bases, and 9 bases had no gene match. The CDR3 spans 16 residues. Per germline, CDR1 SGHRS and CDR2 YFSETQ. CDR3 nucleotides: TGCGCCAGCATCCAAACAGGGGCCTTCTCTGGAAACACCATATATTTT. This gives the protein CASIQTGAFSGNTIYF.

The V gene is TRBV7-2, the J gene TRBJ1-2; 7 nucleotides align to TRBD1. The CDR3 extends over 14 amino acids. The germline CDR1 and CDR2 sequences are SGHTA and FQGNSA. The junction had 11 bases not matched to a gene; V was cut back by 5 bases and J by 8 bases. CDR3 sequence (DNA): TGTGCCAGCAGCCTAGGGACAGCCTTTCGGGGCTACACCTTC. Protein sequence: CASSLGTAFRGYTF.